This T cell receptor beta chain was observed in a study of monozygotic twins with inflammatory bowel disease. Study-level results: Using the inverse Simpson index, IBD patients had lower TCRbeta diversity than healthy co-twins.

There are 15 residues in the CDR3. Germline CDR1 and CDR2: WSHSY and SAAADI. TCRdb re-called the 5' RACE reads; one entry per CDR3 protein, DNA not given. The sample's table shows about 440,000 distinct CDR3 sequences. Details on this clonotype: The antigen is undetermined.

The sequencing input was blood. This clonotype was obtained from a human donor with ulcerative colitis or Crohn's disease, or a healthy co-twin of an affected twin (not recorded which). The chain couples TRBV10-2 to TRBJ2-7; the TCRdb D gene call, TRBD2, has no DNA to confirm it. CDR3 loop: CASSGPSVNSYEQYF.